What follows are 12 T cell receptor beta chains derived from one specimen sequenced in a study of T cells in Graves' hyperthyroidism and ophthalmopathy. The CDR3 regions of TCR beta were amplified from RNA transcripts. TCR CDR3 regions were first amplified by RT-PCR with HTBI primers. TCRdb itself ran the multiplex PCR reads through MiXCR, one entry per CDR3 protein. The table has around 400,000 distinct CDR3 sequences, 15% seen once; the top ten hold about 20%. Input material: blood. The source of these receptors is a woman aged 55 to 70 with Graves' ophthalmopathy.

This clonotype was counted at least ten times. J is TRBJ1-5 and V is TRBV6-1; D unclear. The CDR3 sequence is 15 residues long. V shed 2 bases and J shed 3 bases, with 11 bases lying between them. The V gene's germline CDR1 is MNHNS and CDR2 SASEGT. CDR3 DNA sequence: TGTGCCAGCAGTGAACCCCCCCCTGCCAATCAGCCCCAGCATTTT. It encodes CASSEPPPANQPQHF.

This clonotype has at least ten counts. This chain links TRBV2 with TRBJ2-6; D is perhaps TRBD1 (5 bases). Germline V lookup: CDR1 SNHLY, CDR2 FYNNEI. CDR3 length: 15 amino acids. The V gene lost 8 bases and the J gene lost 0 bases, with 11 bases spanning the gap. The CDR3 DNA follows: TGTGCCAGCTCCAGGGTTAACTCTGGGGCCAACGTCCTGACTTTC. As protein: CASSRVNSGANVLTF.

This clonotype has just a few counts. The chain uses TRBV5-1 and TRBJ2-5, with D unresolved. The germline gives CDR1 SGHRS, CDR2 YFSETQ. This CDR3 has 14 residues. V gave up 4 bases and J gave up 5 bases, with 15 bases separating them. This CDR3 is CASSPPGAWETQYF. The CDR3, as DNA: TGCGCCAGCAGCCCCCCGGGCGCCTGGGAGACCCAGTACTTC.

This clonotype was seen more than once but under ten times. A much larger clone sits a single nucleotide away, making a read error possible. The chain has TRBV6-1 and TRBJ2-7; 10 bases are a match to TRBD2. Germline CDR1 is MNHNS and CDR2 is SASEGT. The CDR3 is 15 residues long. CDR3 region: CASSTLAGASEERYF. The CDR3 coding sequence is TGTGCCAGCAGTACGCTAGCGGGAGCGTCGGAAGAGCGGTACTTC.

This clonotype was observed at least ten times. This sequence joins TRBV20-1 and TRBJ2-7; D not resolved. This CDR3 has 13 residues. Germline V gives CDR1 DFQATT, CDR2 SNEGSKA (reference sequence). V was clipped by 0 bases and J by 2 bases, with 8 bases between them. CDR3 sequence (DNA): TGCAGTGCTAGAGAAGGTGACCCCTACGAGCAGTACTTC. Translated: CSAREGDPYEQYF.

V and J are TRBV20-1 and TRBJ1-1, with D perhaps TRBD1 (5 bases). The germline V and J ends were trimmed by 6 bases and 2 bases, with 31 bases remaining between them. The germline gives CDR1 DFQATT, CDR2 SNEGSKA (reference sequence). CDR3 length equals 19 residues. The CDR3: CSARQGGGSDTLPNTEAFF. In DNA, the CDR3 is TGCAGTGCGCGTCAGGGAGGTGGGTCTGATACACTACCCAACACTGAAGCTTTCTTT.

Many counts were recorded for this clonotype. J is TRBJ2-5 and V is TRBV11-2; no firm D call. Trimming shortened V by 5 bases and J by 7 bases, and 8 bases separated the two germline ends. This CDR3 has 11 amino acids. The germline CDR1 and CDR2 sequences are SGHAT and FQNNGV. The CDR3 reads CASSPETTQYF. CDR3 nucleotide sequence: TGTGCCAGCAGCCCCGAGACGACCCAGTACTTC.

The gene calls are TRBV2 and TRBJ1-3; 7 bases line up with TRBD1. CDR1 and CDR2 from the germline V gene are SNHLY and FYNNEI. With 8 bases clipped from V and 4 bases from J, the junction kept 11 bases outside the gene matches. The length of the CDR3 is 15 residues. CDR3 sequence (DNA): TGTGCCAGCCACCCCGGGACAGCCGTCGGAAACACCATATATTTT. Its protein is CASHPGTAVGNTIYF.

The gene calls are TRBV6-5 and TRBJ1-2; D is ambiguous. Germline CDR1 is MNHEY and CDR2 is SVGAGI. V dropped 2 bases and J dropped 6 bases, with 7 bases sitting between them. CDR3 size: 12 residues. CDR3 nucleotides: TGTGCCAGCAGTTACGTCACAGATGGCTACACCTTC. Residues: CASSYVTDGYTF.

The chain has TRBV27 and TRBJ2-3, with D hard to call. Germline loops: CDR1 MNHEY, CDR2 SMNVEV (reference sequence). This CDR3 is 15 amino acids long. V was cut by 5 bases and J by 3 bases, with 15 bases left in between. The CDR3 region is CASSRPLGGTDTQYF. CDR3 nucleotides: TGTGCCAGCAGTCGGCCCCTCGGTGGGACAGATACGCAGTATTTT.

The CDR3 protein is CASSFKFQTSGSTYEQYF. DNA for the CDR3: TGCGCCAGCAGCTTCAAATTTCAGACTAGCGGGTCAACCTACGAGCAGTACTTC. The chain links TRBV5-1 to TRBJ2-7; TRBD2 matches at 10 bases. Germline V gene sequence: CDR1 SGHRS, CDR2 YFSETQ. After removal of 2 bases from V and 2 bases from J, the junction contained 13 bases not matched to a gene. The length of the CDR3 is 18 residues.

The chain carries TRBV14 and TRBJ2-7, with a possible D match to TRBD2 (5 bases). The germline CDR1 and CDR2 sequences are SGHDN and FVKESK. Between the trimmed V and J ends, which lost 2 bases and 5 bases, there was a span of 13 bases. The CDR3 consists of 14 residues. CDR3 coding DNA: TGTGCCAGCAGCCAATATAGTATCGGGGACGAGCAGTACTTC. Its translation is CASSQYSIGDEQYF. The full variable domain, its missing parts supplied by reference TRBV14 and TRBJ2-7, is EAGVTQFPSHSVIEKGQTVTLRCDPISGHDNLYWYRRVMGKEIKFLLHFVKESKQDESGMPNNRFLAERTGGTYSTLKVQPAELEDSGVYFCASSQYSIGDEQYFGPGTRLTVT.